This T cell receptor (beta chain) was retrieved from a study of T cells in Graves' hyperthyroidism and ophthalmopathy. Findings and caveats of the study: Most thyroid clonotypes expanded above 0.001 appeared in blood too.

TCR beta CDR3 regions were amplified from RNA. The study used the HTBI primer set for a first-round RT-PCR of the TCR CDR3. TCRdb ran MiXCR on the multiplex PCR reads and lists one entry per CDR3 protein. This sample yields a few hundred thousand distinct CDR3 sequences, of which about an eighth are seen a single time; less than 20% belongs to the top ten. V was cut by 11 bases and J by 4 bases, with 21 bases left in between. The CDR3 contains 15 residues. Germline-derived CDR1 and CDR2 are MNHNS and SASEGT. Hyperthyroidism was newly diagnosed in patients aged 18 to 65 (duration under 2 months). This clonotype was seen many times. No antigen is known for it.

The sequence was collected from a woman between 18 and 29 years old with Graves' hyperthyroidism. This chain connects TRBV6-1 to TRBJ1-5; D unresolved. Sequenced sample: blood. CDR3 sequence reads: CAADEYHVGNQPQHF. The CDR3 DNA sequence: TGTGCCGCCGACGAATATCACGTAGGAAATCAGCCCCAGCATTTT.